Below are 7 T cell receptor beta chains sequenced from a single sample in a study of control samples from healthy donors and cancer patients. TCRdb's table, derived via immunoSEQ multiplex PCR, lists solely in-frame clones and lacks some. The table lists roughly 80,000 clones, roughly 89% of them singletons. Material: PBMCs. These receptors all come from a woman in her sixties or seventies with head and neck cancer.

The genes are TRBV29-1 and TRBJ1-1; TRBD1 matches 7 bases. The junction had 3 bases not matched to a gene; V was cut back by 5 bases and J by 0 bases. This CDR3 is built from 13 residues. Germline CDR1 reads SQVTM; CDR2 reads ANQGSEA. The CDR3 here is CSVRGRMNTEAFF. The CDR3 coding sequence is TGCAGCGTTAGGGGGCGGATGAACACTGAAGCTTTCTTT.

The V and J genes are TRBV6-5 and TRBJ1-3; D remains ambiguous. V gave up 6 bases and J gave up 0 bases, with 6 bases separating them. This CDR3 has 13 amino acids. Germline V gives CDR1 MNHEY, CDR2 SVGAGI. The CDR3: CASRANSGNTIYF. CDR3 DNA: TGTGCCAGCAGGGCTAACTCTGGAAACACCATATATTTT.

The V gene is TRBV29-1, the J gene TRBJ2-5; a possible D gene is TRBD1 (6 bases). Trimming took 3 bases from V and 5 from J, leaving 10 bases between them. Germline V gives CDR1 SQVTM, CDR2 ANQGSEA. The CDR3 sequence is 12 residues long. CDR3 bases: TGCAGCGTTGACGAGACAGGCGAGACCCAGTACTTC. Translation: CSVDETGETQYF.

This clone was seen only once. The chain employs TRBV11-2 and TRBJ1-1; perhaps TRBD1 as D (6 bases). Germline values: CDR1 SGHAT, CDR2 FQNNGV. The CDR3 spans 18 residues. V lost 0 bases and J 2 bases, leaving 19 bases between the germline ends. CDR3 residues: CASSLEGAGFILNTEAFF. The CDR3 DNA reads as TGTGCCAGCAGCTTAGAGGGGGCAGGGTTCATCCTTAACACTGAAGCTTTCTTT.

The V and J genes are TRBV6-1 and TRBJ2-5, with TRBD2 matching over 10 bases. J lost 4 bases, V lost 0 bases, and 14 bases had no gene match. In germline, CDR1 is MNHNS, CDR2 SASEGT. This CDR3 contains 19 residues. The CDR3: CASSEAGVPSGSMRETQYF. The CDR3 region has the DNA TGTGCCAGCAGTGAAGCGGGGGTTCCTAGCGGGAGCATGAGAGAGACCCAGTACTTC.

CDR3: CASSLESGNTEAFF. The DNA for the CDR3 is TGTGCCAGCAGCTTAGAATCGGGGAACACTGAAGCTTTCTTT. The J gene is TRBJ1-1, the V gene TRBV6-2 or TRBV6-3; no firm D call. Germline V gene data show CDR1 as MNHEY and CDR2 as SVGEGT. The V end lost 6 bases, the J end lost 1 base, and 12 bases lay between the germline ends. The CDR3 is made up of 14 amino acids.

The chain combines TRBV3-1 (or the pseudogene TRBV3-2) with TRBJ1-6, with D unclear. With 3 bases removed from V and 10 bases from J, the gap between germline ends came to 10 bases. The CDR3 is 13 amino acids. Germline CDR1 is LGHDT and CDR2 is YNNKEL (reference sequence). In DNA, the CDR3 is TGTGCCAGCAGCCAGAGTGGCCGATCACCCCTCCACTTT. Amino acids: CASSQSGRSPLHF.